This is a list of T cell receptor beta chains from one sample in a study of tumor-infiltrating lymphocytes in localized non-small cell lung cancer. Here immunoSEQ multiplex PCR was the method, and the copy in TCRdb shows in-frame clones only, minus some. The top ten hold about 9.4% of the sample, which has around 15,000 clones, approximately 70% seen once. Material for sequencing was lung tumor tissue. The receptors shown here come from a human donor with non-small cell lung cancer. CDR3s include the opening cysteine and the closing phenylalanine or tryptophan. Each record gives: D gene, clone size, V gene, J gene, CDR3 protein, CDR3 DNA. A D gene is named only where the DNA matches it firmly. Part of the rows lack a size; the others show once, few, many or a class for expanded clones.

d_gene: .; abundance: .; v_gene: TRBV30; j_gene: TRBJ2-5; CDR3aa: CAWRGAGRAETQYF; CDR3nt: TGTGCCTGGAGAGGAGCGGGCAGGGCGGAGACCCAGTACTTC
d_gene: TRBD2; abundance: .; v_gene: TRBV4-1; j_gene: TRBJ2-2; CDR3aa: CASSLPGAAKRGGPGELFF; CDR3nt: TGCGCCAGCAGCCTCCCGGGGGCCGCAAAACGGGGGGGGCCCGGGGAGCTGTTTTTT
d_gene: .; abundance: few; v_gene: TRBV5-6; j_gene: TRBJ2-3; CDR3aa: CASSSRGLGTDTQYF; CDR3nt: TGTGCCAGCAGCTCTCGGGGGCTCGGCACAGATACGCAGTATTTT
d_gene: .; abundance: .; v_gene: TRBV27; j_gene: TRBJ2-7; CDR3aa: CASGAGGSSYEQYF; CDR3nt: TGTGCCAGTGGGGCAGGCGGGTCCTCCTACGAGCAGTACTTC
d_gene: TRBD1; abundance: .; v_gene: TRBV5-6; j_gene: TRBJ1-1; CDR3aa: CASSLSTGGTEAFF; CDR3nt: TGTGCCAGCAGCTTATCGACAGGGGGGACTGAAGCTTTCTTT
d_gene: TRBD2; abundance: .; v_gene: TRBV9; j_gene: TRBJ2-3; CDR3aa: CASSVGTGTSGSTDTQYF; CDR3nt: TGTGCCAGCAGCGTAGGGACCGGGACTAGCGGTAGCACAGATACGCAGTATTTT
d_gene: .; abundance: .; v_gene: TRBV21-1; j_gene: TRBJ2-7; CDR3aa: CASSKFRTSSYEQYF; CDR3nt: TGTGCCAGCAGCAAATTCAGGACCAGCTCCTACGAGCAGTACTTC
d_gene: TRBD2; abundance: .; v_gene: TRBV11-3; j_gene: TRBJ2-7; CDR3aa: CASSLGTSGAYEQYF; CDR3nt: TGTGCCAGCAGCTTAGGGACTAGCGGGGCCTACGAGCAGTACTTC
d_gene: .; abundance: .; v_gene: TRBV6-1; j_gene: TRBJ2-7; CDR3aa: CASSERWALNEQYF; CDR3nt: TGTGCCAGCAGTGAACGTTGGGCCCTGAACGAGCAGTACTTC
d_gene: TRBD2; abundance: .; v_gene: TRBV4-2; j_gene: TRBJ2-7; CDR3aa: CASSQTPLAGEQYF; CDR3nt: TGTGCCAGCAGCCAGACCCCCTTAGCGGGGGAGCAGTACTTC
d_gene: .; abundance: .; v_gene: TRBV4-3; j_gene: TRBJ2-2; CDR3aa: CASSRRAISGELFF; CDR3nt: TGCGCCAGCAGCCGGAGGGCAATTTCCGGGGAGCTGTTTTTT
d_gene: .; abundance: .; v_gene: TRBV7-2; j_gene: TRBJ1-5; CDR3aa: CASSLDSRGTQPQHF; CDR3nt: TGTGCCAGCAGCTTAGATTCACGGGGGACTCAGCCCCAGCATTTT
d_gene: .; abundance: .; v_gene: TRBV20-1; j_gene: TRBJ1-3; CDR3aa: CSVGGNTIYF; CDR3nt: TGCAGTGTGGGTGGAAACACCATATATTTT
d_gene: TRBD1; abundance: few; v_gene: TRBV7-2; j_gene: TRBJ1-1; CDR3aa: CASRQGLNTEAFF; CDR3nt: TGTGCCAGCCGACAGGGACTGAACACTGAAGCTTTCTTT
d_gene: .; abundance: once; v_gene: TRBV9; j_gene: TRBJ1-6; CDR3aa: CASSVEGGYTNSPLHF; CDR3nt: TGTGCCAGCAGCGTAGAAGGCGGATATACCAATTCACCCCTCCACTTT
d_gene: TRBD1; abundance: .; v_gene: TRBV6-1; j_gene: TRBJ1-2; CDR3aa: CASSEATGANYGYTF; CDR3nt: TGTGCCAGCAGTGAAGCAACAGGGGCTAACTATGGCTACACCTTC
d_gene: TRBD1; abundance: .; v_gene: TRBV28; j_gene: TRBJ2-2; CDR3aa: CASRTTGAGELFF; CDR3nt: TGTGCCAGCAGGACGACAGGGGCCGGGGAGCTGTTTTTT
d_gene: TRBD1; abundance: .; v_gene: TRBV7-9; j_gene: TRBJ2-7; CDR3aa: CASSATGGPPYEQYF; CDR3nt: TGTGCCAGCAGCGCCACAGGGGGCCCCCCTTACGAGCAGTACTTC
d_gene: .; abundance: .; v_gene: TRBV5-4; j_gene: TRBJ2-5; CDR3aa: CASSLGYQETQYF; CDR3nt: TGTGCCAGCAGCTTGGGCTACCAAGAGACCCAGTACTTC
d_gene: TRBD1; abundance: few; v_gene: TRBV27; j_gene: TRBJ2-3; CDR3aa: CASRDRGFSTDTQYF; CDR3nt: TGTGCCAGCAGGGACAGGGGATTTTCCACAGATACGCAGTATTTT
d_gene: TRBD2; abundance: .; v_gene: TRBV29-1; j_gene: TRBJ2-2; CDR3aa: CSAGGLSGVTGELFF; CDR3nt: TGCAGCGCTGGGGGACTTAGCGGGGTAACCGGGGAGCTGTTTTTT
d_gene: TRBD2; abundance: .; v_gene: TRBV27; j_gene: TRBJ2-1; CDR3aa: CASSLAPSGKLNEQFF; CDR3nt: TGTGCCAGCAGTTTAGCGCCTAGCGGGAAGTTGAATGAGCAGTTCTTC
d_gene: .; abundance: .; v_gene: TRBV5-4; j_gene: TRBJ1-6; CDR3aa: CASSLAAGAGNSPLHF; CDR3nt: TGTGCCAGCAGCTTGGCTGCAGGGGCGGGTAATTCACCCCTCCACTTT
d_gene: .; abundance: .; v_gene: TRBV9; j_gene: TRBJ2-1; CDR3aa: CASSAWVHGNNEQFF; CDR3nt: TGTGCCAGCAGCGCGTGGGTCCACGGGAACAATGAGCAGTTCTTC
d_gene: .; abundance: .; v_gene: TRBV4-2; j_gene: TRBJ2-3; CDR3aa: CASSQAGRETTDTQYF; CDR3nt: TGTGCCAGCAGCCAAGCGGGCAGGGAGACCACAGATACGCAGTATTTT
d_gene: .; abundance: .; v_gene: TRBV6-4; j_gene: TRBJ2-3; CDR3aa: CASSPMGGPTDTQYF; CDR3nt: TGTGCCAGCAGTCCTATGGGGGGGCCCACAGATACGCAGTATTTT
d_gene: .; abundance: few; v_gene: TRBV5-1; j_gene: TRBJ1-4; CDR3aa: CASSLRTDEKLFF; CDR3nt: TGCGCCAGCAGCTTAAGGACAGATGAAAAACTGTTTTTT
d_gene: TRBD1; abundance: few; v_gene: TRBV4-3; j_gene: TRBJ1-2; CDR3aa: CASRRADRAIDGYTF; CDR3nt: TGCGCCAGCAGACGGGCCGACAGGGCGATCGATGGCTACACCTTC
d_gene: .; abundance: .; v_gene: TRBV6-1; j_gene: TRBJ1-2; CDR3aa: CASSEGSYGYTF; CDR3nt: TGTGCCAGCAGTGAAGGGTCCTATGGCTACACCTTC